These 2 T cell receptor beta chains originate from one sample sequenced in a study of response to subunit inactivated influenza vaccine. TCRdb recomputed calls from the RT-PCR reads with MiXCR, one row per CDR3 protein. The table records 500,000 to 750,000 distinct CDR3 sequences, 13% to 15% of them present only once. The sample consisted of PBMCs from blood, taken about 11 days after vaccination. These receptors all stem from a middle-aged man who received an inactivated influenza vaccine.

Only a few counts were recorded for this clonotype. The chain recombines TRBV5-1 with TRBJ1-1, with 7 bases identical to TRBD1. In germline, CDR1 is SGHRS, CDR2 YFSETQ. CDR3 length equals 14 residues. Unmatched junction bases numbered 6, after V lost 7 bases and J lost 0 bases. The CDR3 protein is CASSKGALNTEAFF. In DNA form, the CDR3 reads TGCGCCAGCTCGAAGGGGGCACTGAACACTGAAGCTTTCTTT.

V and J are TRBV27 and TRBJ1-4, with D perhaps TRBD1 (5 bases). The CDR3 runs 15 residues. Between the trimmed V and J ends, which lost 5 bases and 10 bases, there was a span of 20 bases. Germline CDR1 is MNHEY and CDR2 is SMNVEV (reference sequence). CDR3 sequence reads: CASSPRGVRGVKLFF. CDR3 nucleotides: TGTGCCAGCAGTCCCCGGGGGGTCCGGGGGGTAAAACTGTTTTTT.